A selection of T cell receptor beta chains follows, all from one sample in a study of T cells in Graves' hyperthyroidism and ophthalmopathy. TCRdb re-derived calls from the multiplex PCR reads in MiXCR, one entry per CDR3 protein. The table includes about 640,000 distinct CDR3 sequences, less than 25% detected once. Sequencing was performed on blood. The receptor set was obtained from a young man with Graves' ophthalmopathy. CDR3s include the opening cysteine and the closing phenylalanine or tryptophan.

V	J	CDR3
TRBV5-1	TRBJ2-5	CASSPGRGRETQYF
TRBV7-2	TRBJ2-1	CASSLPAFAGGRNEQFF
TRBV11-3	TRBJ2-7	CASSLESGNLYEQYF
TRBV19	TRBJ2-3	CASSEQGQTQYF
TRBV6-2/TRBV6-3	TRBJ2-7	CASSYNPAGEQYF
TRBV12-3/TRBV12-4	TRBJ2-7	CASSSFGSKQYF
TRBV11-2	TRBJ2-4	CASSTDRNIQYF
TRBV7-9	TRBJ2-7	CASSVIGAYEQYF
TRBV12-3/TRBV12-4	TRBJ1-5	CASTLGYSNQSQHF
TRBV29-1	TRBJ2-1	CSVGGDSRYEQFF
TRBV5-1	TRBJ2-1	CASSLEGLETEEQFF
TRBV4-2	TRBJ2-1	CASSLYSPGQGFHEQFF
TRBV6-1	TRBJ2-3	CASWEGGRADTQYF
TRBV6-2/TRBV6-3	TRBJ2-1	CASSPSTSASYNEQFF
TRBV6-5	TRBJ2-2	CASSYTITGELFF
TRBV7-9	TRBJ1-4	CASSTRPEETNEKLFF
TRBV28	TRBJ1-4	CASSRDGEKLFF
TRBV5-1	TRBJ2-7	CASSERSSYEQYF
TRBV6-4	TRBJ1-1	CASNVPRGPYQRMNTEAFF
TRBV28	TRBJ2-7	CASRRTSGDYEQYF
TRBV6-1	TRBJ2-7	CASSVPGQGIGEQYF
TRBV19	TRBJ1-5	CASSDPAAPNQPQHF
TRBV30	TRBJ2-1	CAWGRGLADNEQFF
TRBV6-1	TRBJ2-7	CASRTTLSGNSYEQYF
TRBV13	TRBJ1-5	CASSLPNQTQPQHF
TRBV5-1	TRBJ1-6	CASRPNSYNSPLHF
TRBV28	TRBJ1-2	CASSLLDRGVGYTF
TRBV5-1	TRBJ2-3	CASSLSRTDTQYF
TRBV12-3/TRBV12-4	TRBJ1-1	CASSLQSSTTEAFF
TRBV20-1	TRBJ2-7	CSANSGQASNEQYF
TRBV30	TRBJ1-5	CAWSFGGNNQPQHF
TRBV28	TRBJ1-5	CASRPGGVSNQPQHF
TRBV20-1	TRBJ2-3	CSGGQGGLADTQYF
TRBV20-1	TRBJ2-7	CSARSGTGDFEQYF
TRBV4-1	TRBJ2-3	CASSQGLAGADTQYF
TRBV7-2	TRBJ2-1	CASRPAGGPGNEQFF
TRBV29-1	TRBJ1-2	CSVEPSDYGYTF
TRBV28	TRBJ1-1	CASSFGAPGTEAFF
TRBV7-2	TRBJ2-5	CASSPQSGRLPGEETQYF
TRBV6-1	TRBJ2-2	CASNLAGETGELFF
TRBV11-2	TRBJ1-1	CASSLPGTVGAFF
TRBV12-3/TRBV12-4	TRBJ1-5	CASSGTGNNQPQHF
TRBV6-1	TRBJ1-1	CASRQGTENTEAFF
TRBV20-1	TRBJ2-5	CSARPPGTGRETQYF
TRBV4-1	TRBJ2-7	CASSQTGQGYEQYF
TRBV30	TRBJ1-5	CAWSIGGNNQPQHF
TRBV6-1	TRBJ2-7	CASIPRGTDSSYEQYF
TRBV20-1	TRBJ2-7	CSARGETSSYEQYF
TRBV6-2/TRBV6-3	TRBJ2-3	CASSYKLPSGRRTDTQYF
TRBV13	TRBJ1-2	CANSLANSRRTIGYTF
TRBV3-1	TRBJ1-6	CASSQEKRDRVYSPLHF
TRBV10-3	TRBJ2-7	CAISAGTGFSTYEQYF
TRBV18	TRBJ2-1	CASSPPRLEVNEQFF
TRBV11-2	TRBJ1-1	CASSQRTGVNTEAFF
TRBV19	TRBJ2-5	CASSILAGGRETQYF
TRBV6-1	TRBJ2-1	CASTSVAGVGNEQFF
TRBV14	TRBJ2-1	CASSQGVAVGGDEQFF
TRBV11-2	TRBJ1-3	CASSLRDGGSGNTIYF
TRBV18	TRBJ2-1	CASSPVAGVSYNEQFF